This T cell receptor beta chain was obtained from a study of cytomegalovirus exposure and HLA in healthy donors. This clone has a handful of counts. The target antigen is unknown. Whole-study results and caveats: The study reported that TCR beta sequences accurately predicted HLA-A and HLA-B alleles in most subjects. Another analysis was done later, and it associated fewer than 20,000 TCR beta sequences with HLA alleles at 0.05 false discovery rate.

In germline, CDR1 is MNHNS, CDR2 SASEGT. V was shortened by 4 bases and J by 5 bases, with 9 bases between the two germline ends. The CDR3 consists of 13 residues. The study ran its PCR with 60 Vbeta and 13 Jbeta primers. The data were produced by immunoSEQ multiplex PCR, yet TCRdb's version contains in-frame clones alone and is incomplete. Counted here are around 140,000 clones, around 72% occurring once; the ten biggest clones make up less than 5%. The V call is TRBV6-1, the J call TRBJ1-5; D call uncertain. Material for sequencing was PBMCs. The sequence derives from a man aged 45-65 years in good health and CMV-seropositive. CDR3 coding DNA: TGTGCCAGCAGTGGCAGGCTACATCAGCCCCAGCATTTT. It yields the protein CASSGRLHQPQHF.